These 6 T cell receptor beta chains came from one sample sequenced in a study of cytomegalovirus exposure and HLA in healthy donors. PCR employed 60 Vbeta and 13 Jbeta primers. Data came from immunoSEQ multiplex PCR; TCRdb stores just in-frame clones and leaves some out. Recorded here are roughly 120,000 clones; the top ten clones represent about 3.5%. Sequencing was done on a sample of PBMCs. All receptors come from a man between 18 and 35 years old in good health and CMV-seronegative.

This chain links TRBV5-6 with TRBJ2-7; 8 bases align to TRBD2. CDR1 and CDR2 (germline): SGHDT, YYEEEE. Trimming took 1 base from V and 3 from J; bases not matched to a gene: 9. The CDR3 has 16 amino acids. CDR3 sequence: CASSLTGGPKLYEQYF. In DNA, the CDR3 is TGTGCCAGCAGCTTGACGGGGGGGCCCAAGCTCTACGAGCAGTACTTC.

The chain is built from TRBV10-3 and TRBJ2-3; unclear D gene. The CDR3 totals 13 residues. Trimming left V 4 bases short and J 3 bases short, with 8 bases between. CDR1 is ENHRY and CDR2 is SYGVKD in the germline V gene. The CDR3 nucleotides read TGTGCCATCAGTGTGGCCGTTACAGATACGCAGTATTTT. Translated, it gives CAISVAVTDTQYF.

The V call is TRBV6-1, the J call TRBJ1-5; 10 bases line up with TRBD1. The germline CDR1 and CDR2 sequences are MNHNS and SASEGT. This CDR3 comprises 15 residues. V lost 10 bases, J lost 9 bases, and 15 bases stayed unmatched. This chain's CDR3 is CATGDRGRSILPQHF. The CDR3 nucleotides are TGTGCCACCGGAGACAGGGGGCGCTCCATTCTGCCCCAGCATTTT.

This sequence joins TRBV10-3 and TRBJ1-1; D perhaps matches TRBD1 (5 bases). CDR1 is ENHRY and CDR2 is SYGVKD in the germline V gene. The ends were cut back, 3 bases at V and 2 bases at J, with 7 bases in the middle. This CDR3 has 13 residues. Here the CDR3 reads CAISDQGNTEAFF. The DNA for the CDR3 is TGTGCCATCAGTGACCAGGGAAACACTGAAGCTTTCTTT.

The chain couples TRBV15 to TRBJ1-3, with D unclear. Germline lookup yields CDR1 LNHNV and CDR2 YYDKDF (reference sequence). This CDR3 spans 13 amino acids. Trimming left V 0 bases short and J 3 bases short, with 3 bases between. Written as DNA, the CDR3 is TGTGCCACCAGCAGAGATCTTGGAAACACCATATATTTT. It is translated as CATSRDLGNTIYF.

CDR3 coding DNA: TGTGCCTGGAGTACCACTAGCGGGGGGGCCTTTGAGACCCAGTACTTC. Translating gives CAWSTTSGGAFETQYF. This sequence joins TRBV30 and TRBJ2-5; 13 bases align to TRBD2. Trimming took 2 bases from V and 5 from J; bases not matched to a gene: 8. This CDR3 region has 16 residues. Germline lookup yields CDR1 GTSNPN and CDR2 SVGIG (reference sequence). The full variable domain, completed using reference TRBV30 and TRBJ2-5, is SQTIHQWPATLVQPVGSPLSLECTVEGTSNPNLYWYRQAAGRGLQLLFYSVGIGQISSEVPQNLSASRPQDRQFILSSKKLLLSDSGFYLCAWSTTSGGAFETQYFGPGTRLLVL.